The clone carrying this T cell receptor beta chain has just one count. The antigen remains undetermined. Produced via immunoSEQ multiplex PCR; TCRdb's table is partial and in-frame only. The table shows approximately 30,000 clones, with around 80% occurring only once. V trimming: 4 bases; J trimming: 0 bases; junction bases outside the gene matches: 15. The CDR3 has 19 residues. Germline V gene lookup returns CDR1 MNHEY and CDR2 SMNVEV (reference sequence). The data were obtained in a study of T cells in narcolepsy. The overall study: Donors had narcolepsy type 1 or type 2, or were healthy controls. Findings and caveats of the study: Blood of same and different patients, but not healthy controls, reportedly held recurring autoreactive clonotypes. Some memory CD4+ repertoires had no autoreactive clone sequences.

The sample was memory (CD45RA-) CD4+ T cells from blood. The chain joins TRBV27 to TRBJ2-4; 7 bases map to TRBD1. The TCR was taken from a human donor in good health. Here the CDR3 DNA reads TGTGCCAGCAGTTCGTCATTGGGACAGATGGGGTTAGCCAAAAACATTCAGTACTTC. Translated, it gives CASSSSLGQMGLAKNIQYF.